The present entry profiles one T cell receptor (beta chain) with its context. Its antigen is currently not known. The sample holds no much larger clone one base away, and base qualities are not on file. The library relied on the immunoSEQ multiplex PCR assay. A mixture of 60 forward primers for TCR Vbeta segments and 13 reverse primers for TCR Jbeta segments was used in the multiplex PCR. Amplification of the CDR3 region of rearranged TCR beta genes was performed with a multiplex PCR assay on genomic DNA. The amplified TCR beta libraries were sequenced on the Illumina HiSeq System as 87-base-pair reads. As for the authors' bioinformatics: Across the 600 to 700 repertoires, a later analysis counted tens of millions of unique TCR beta chains, approximately 10 million of which were shared by at least two donors. A nearest-neighbor algorithm error-corrected the raw reads and collapsed the reads into unique sequences, merging closely related sequences to remove PCR and sequencing errors. To assign V, D and J gene segments, CDR3 sequences were aligned to IMGT reference sequences. For a sequence to be retained, at least a six-nucleotide match to both a V gene segment and a J gene segment was required. A rearrangement counted as productive if the CDR3 had no stop codons and remained in frame with V and J, and every other rearrangement counted as non-productive. CDR3 was defined by IMGT convention, running from the second conserved V-encoded cysteine to the conserved J-encoded phenylalanine. The earlier analysis of a few hundred of the donors excluded sequences that lacked an unambiguous match to a single V gene segment. In an earlier analysis of 587 of the donors, a V segment was called functional when productive rearrangements were above 56.7%, and segregating when the standard deviation between donors exceeded 5%. A statistical classification framework was developed to diagnose cytomegalovirus status using the catalog of TCR beta chain sequences. In a later analysis, V and J genes were assigned by comparing TCR nucleotide sequences against IMGT/GENE-DB human TR gene sequences. The TCRdist pipeline was used in a later analysis to assign CDR3 sequences and most-parsimonious VDJ recombination scenarios. In a later analysis, each TCR beta chain was defined by its CDR3 amino acid sequence together with its V-gene family, and reads lacking a unique V-gene family were excluded. A later analysis removed 500 to 650 highly shared, low-generation-probability nucleotide sequences to deal with suspected cross-contamination and a sequencing artifact. In a later analysis, a clonal expansion index for each public chain was calculated from normalized within-repertoire ranks of inferred template counts. A later analysis computed generation probabilities with a VDJ recombination model fitted to out-of-frame rearrangements, and checked the results against IGoR. In a later analysis, hypergeometric tests were used to score TCR-TCR, TCR-HLA and TCR-CMV co-occurrence, with a repertoire-size bias correction applied to TCR pairs. In a later analysis, false discovery rates were estimated by permuting HLA or CMV assignments 20 times. In a later analysis, co-occurring TCRs were grouped with DBSCAN, and TCRdist sequence similarity was added when clustering was performed within HLA-allele-positive subsets. For co-occurrence clustering, repertoires with fewer than 30,000 or more than 120,000 public chains were excluded, along with four to six repertoires with anomalous nucleotide sharing. Held by TCRdb, this immuneACCESS table contains in-frame sequences only and omits some clones. Under half of the omission traces to an unresolved V gene where checked; the cause of the rest is unknown. Clonal size and the V and J genes are those of that table, whereas D and trimming came from the DNA. This sample has under 200,000 clones in its table, and around 77% of those were observed once. The ten largest clones capture 1.3% to 1.5% of the sample.

The CDR3 measures 15 amino acids from cysteine to phenylalanine. Just the 45-base CDR3 DNA is kept, in frame starting at base 1. V is cut back by 2 bases and J by 2 bases, with 6 bases in the junction unmatched. CDR1 and CDR2 are drawn from the germline V gene: SGHRS, YFSETQ. These data are taken from a study of cytomegalovirus exposure and HLA in healthy donors (dated by TCRdb to about 2017). Turning to the overall study: An earlier analysis of fewer than 750 of the donors reported about 260 Gb of sequence data and 95 million to 130 million unique TCR beta sequences obtained from 150 million to 200 million T cells. An early release that covered some 630 HLA-typed donors contained approximately 300 gigabases of sequencing data and some 87 million unique TCR sequences. Among the roughly 400 genotyped donors, around 81% belonged to the genetic ancestry cluster associated with self-reported Caucasian donors. The study was designed to test whether signatures of past pathogen exposure could be identified by cataloging public T cell receptors. Using immunosequencing, the study profiled T cell repertoires from 666 subjects and related those repertoires to cytomegalovirus serostatus. In addition to the first cohort of approximately 650 subjects, a separate validation cohort of about 120 different subjects was used. To predict cytomegalovirus infection status, the study brought together high-throughput TCR immunosequencing, statistical association of individual TCRs with disease status, and machine learning. In a later analysis, previously published TCR beta repertoires from hundreds of donors were re-analyzed and high-resolution HLA genotyping was added so that TCR occurrence patterns could be studied. Rather than drawing on any new phenotypic data, the later analysis identified candidate immune exposures from TCR beta sequences and the way those sequences occurred across donors. To decide whether each TCR beta V gene segment behaved as functional or pseudogenic, an earlier analysis of some 600 of the donors relied on high-throughput TCR beta sequencing. Donor age, sex, ethnicity and CMV serostatus were compiled together with the repertoire data. Genome-wide SNP genotypes for about 65% of the roughly 700 donors were used in a later genetic analysis, which treated that subset as a discovery cohort. Every repertoire in the discovery cohort had been generated on one and the same sequencing platform. HLA typing included class I and class II loci at four-digit resolution. Typing coverage differed by locus: A, B, C, DRB1 and DQB1 were typed in roughly 620-630 donors, DQA1 in approximately 520, DPA1 in some 570, and DPB1 in 472. A few DR-DQ haplotypes were treated as single units for association and clustering because of strong linkage in the cohort. Among over 350 genotyped donors of the cohort, an average of roughly 240,000 unique TCR beta nucleotide sequences were sequenced per donor, 15% to 20% of them non-productive.

Overall results and qualifications from the work: A further reported finding was that TCR beta sequences accurately predicted the HLA-A and HLA-B alleles for most subjects in the first cohort. Roughly uniform sequencing depth across donors was assumed in presence/absence analyses, although this assumption may not hold. The study gave a list of some 150 TCR beta chains associated with cytomegalovirus. The sequencing pipeline was judged likely to have produced a cluster of highly shared sequence variants as a technical artifact. In both the original and validation cohorts, the classifier was reported to diagnose cytomegalovirus status with high specificity and sensitivity. Most TCR sequences were observed very rarely across donors, whereas some public TCRs were present in many individuals. Because some donors lacked HLA typing at each locus, the association tests relied only on the typed subset. According to a later analysis, most CMV-associated TCR beta chains appeared to be HLA-restricted, and the HLA associations seemed to be driven largely by CMV exposure. In a later analysis, HLA-associated TCR beta chains showed more clonal expansion and lower generation probabilities than non-associated chains that were equally common. The earlier analysis of 587 of the donors excluded seventeen rarely observed V segments, including chromosome 9 orphons, because counts were too low. An association between a missense DCLRE1C variant and V-gene and J-gene trimming of TCR beta chains was found in a later genetic analysis and replicated in an independent cohort. Some IMGT-functional V segments, including TRBV6-2 and TRBV6-3, could not be distinguished by the 87-base-pair reads and were therefore excluded. Several of the top co-occurrence clusters appeared to be linked to parvovirus B19, influenza, CMV and Epstein-Barr virus, according to a later analysis. A later analysis found that TCR association rates varied across HLA loci, with DRB1 alleles showing the most associated TCRs and HLA-C alleles the fewest. Strong co-occurrence of HLA alleles, especially DR and DQ, made assigning TCR associations to individual alleles difficult. In this cohort, only TCR beta chains were sequenced, and detectable features were limited by the absence of alpha or paired-chain data. In an earlier analysis of 500 to 650 of the donors, most TCR beta V segments appeared in productive rearrangements about 87% or about 30% of the time, broadly matching IMGT annotations. Correlated functional status among segregating V segments might reflect linkage disequilibrium, but an unknown experimental factor could not be ruled out. At a false discovery rate of 0.05, a later analysis linked about 16,000 TCR beta sequences to specific HLA alleles. A few of the identified cytomegalovirus-associated TCR beta chains were confirmed in vitro to be specific for cytomegalovirus antigens. It was suggested by the authors that the approach could potentially be generalized to other disease states and immunological phenotypes. Immune exposure information for the cohort was limited to CMV serostatus. According to a later genetic analysis, donors in an Asian-associated ancestry cluster had fewer N-insertions in productive TCRs than the approximately 700-donor mean.

In total, over 600 healthy bone marrow donors made up the cohort. At the time of sampling, all cohort members were nominally healthy, though unrecorded immune exposures were likely present. The donor was CMV seronegative and belonged to the group of under 400 seronegative cohort members. Every donor gave a peripheral blood sample, and the peripheral blood mononuclear cells from that sample were used for TCR beta sequencing. Genomic DNA was extracted from the blood cell samples with the Qiagen DNeasy Blood Extraction Kit. Recombination connected TRBV5-1 to TRBJ2-5, with 7 bases in between that match TRBD1. Material: PBMCs. The TCR comes from a man aged 55 to 70 in good health and CMV-seronegative. The CDR3 protein: CASSFQTGLQETQYF. The bases are TGCGCCAGCAGCTTCCAGACAGGGCTACAAGAGACCCAGTACTTC.